This T cell receptor (beta chain) is from a study of shared clonotypes between healthy human individuals. General study findings and limits: Sequencing depth was expected to affect clonotype sharing among donors.

Concerning this clone: Its antigen is as yet unknown.

The CDR3 totals 17 residues. Germline V gene lookup returns CDR1 SGHRS and CDR2 YFSETQ. V was pared by 0 bases and J by 0 bases, with 15 bases between. Each unsorted sample relied on approximately 94 million PBMCs as its source of genomic DNA. Deep was the level at which the assay was run. Generated by immunoSEQ multiplex PCR, the TCRdb table keeps only in-frame clones and is missing some. The sample holds a few hundred thousand clones, around three quarters seen once. The rearrangement links TRBV5-1 to TRBJ1-1; TRBD1 might be the D (6 bases). The source material was PBMCs. This TCR derives from a woman in her thirties or forties in good health. Some clones in this sample may be carry-over from other donors' samples. The chain's CDR3 is CASSLGAAGDMNTEAFF. DNA for the CDR3: TGCGCCAGCAGCTTGGGTGCGGCAGGGGACATGAACACTGAAGCTTTCTTT. Full variable domain (missing parts from reference TRBV5-1 and TRBJ1-1): KAGVTQTPRYLIKTRGQQVTLSCSPISGHRSVSWYQQTPGQGLQFLFEYFSETQRNKGNFPGRFSGRQFSNSRSEMNVSTLELGDSALYLCASSLGAAGDMNTEAFFGQGTRLTVV.